This TCR beta chain came from a study of identical twins. TCRdb re-analysed the 5' RACE reads in MiXCR, keeping a single row per CDR3 protein. Of 450,000 to 600,000 distinct CDR3 sequences in the sample, about a fifth were seen once. The CDR3 length is 13 residues. The germline CDR1 and CDR2 sequences are ENHRY and SYGVKD. Trimming stripped 2 bases from V and 2 bases from J, with 6 bases between. These sequences were also reported in another study, on yellow fever vaccine responses in identical twins.

This receptor was taken from a woman in her late teens or twenties in good health. The specimen was CD4+ T cells sorted from blood. The chain recombines TRBV10-3 with TRBJ1-2; no definite D call. The DNA for the CDR3 is TGTGCCATCAGTGAGATGGCCAACTATGGCTACACCTTC. It is translated as CAISEMANYGYTF.